Shown below are 15 T cell receptor beta chains from a single sample sequenced in a study of T-cell memory formation after mild COVID-19. In TCRdb, the 5' RACE reads were re-called with MiXCR into one record per CDR3 protein. The sample holds fewer than 700,000 distinct CDR3 sequences, under 20% seen once. Sequencing was done on a sample of PBMCs or a T cell subset sorted from them (not recorded which). These TCRs come from an adult woman who had mild COVID-19 (a few samples of this study predate the infection). Cell type and time point are not known.

This clonotype was observed a single time. The CDR3 spells CASRPTGAGYYEQFF. The CDR3 region has the DNA TGTGCCAGCAGACCCACAGGGGCCGGGTATTATGAGCAGTTCTTC. The chain employs TRBV14 and TRBJ2-1; 7 nucleotides line up with TRBD1. The trim removed 6 bases at V and 8 bases at J, leaving 13 bases unmatched. The CDR3 consists of 15 residues. The germline CDR1 and CDR2 sequences are SGHDN and FVKESK.

The CDR3 sequence is CSASDPRDRGLYQPQHF. The CDR3 DNA follows: TGCAGTGCTAGTGACCCCAGGGACAGGGGGCTGTATCAGCCCCAGCATTTT. J is TRBJ1-5 and V is TRBV20-1; TRBD1 matches 12 bases. In germline, CDR1 is DFQATT, CDR2 SNEGSKA (reference sequence). The CDR3 sequence is 17 residues long. J gave up 5 bases and V 3 bases, and 11 bases lay outside the gene matches.

At least ten counts were recorded for this clonotype. This chain joins TRBV7-9 and TRBJ2-5; TRBD2 matches at 12 bases. The ends lost 4 bases at V and 4 bases at J; junction bases unmatched: 10. Germline CDR1 and CDR2: SEHNR and FQNEAQ (reference sequence). The CDR3 consists of 17 residues. This CDR3 is CASSSASGGAFGETQYF. CDR3 nucleotide sequence: TGTGCCAGCAGCTCAGCTAGCGGGGGGGCATTCGGAGAGACCCAGTACTTC.

V usage is TRBV3-1 and J usage is TRBJ2-2; D might be TRBD2 (6 bases). Trimming took 1 base from V and 5 from J, leaving 20 bases between them. This CDR3 region has 18 residues. Germline CDR1 LGHDT, CDR2 YNNKEL (reference sequence). The CDR3 spells CASSQVWTTGEATGELFF. In DNA, the CDR3 is TGTGCCAGCAGCCAAGTATGGACTACGGGCGAGGCAACCGGGGAGCTGTTTTTT.

The CDR3 is CSASGDTYTNQPQHF. The CDR3 region has the DNA TGCAGTGCTTCCGGGGACACGTACACGAATCAGCCCCAGCATTTT. The rearrangement joins TRBV20-1 to TRBJ1-5; perhaps TRBD1 as D (6 bases). Trimming pared 5 bases from V and 4 bases from J, leaving 18 bases between. The CDR3 is 15 residues long. Germline V gene lookup returns CDR1 DFQATT and CDR2 SNEGSKA (reference sequence).

This clonotype was counted only a few times. The CDR3 sequence is CASSSLLGSNEQFF. CDR3 bases: TGTGCCAGCAGCTCCTTGCTGGGAAGCAATGAGCAGTTCTTC. The chain combines TRBV5-6 with TRBJ2-1; the D is unclear. The CDR3 runs to 14 residues. The V end lost 3 bases, the J end lost 6 bases, and 13 bases lay between the germline ends. Germline values: CDR1 SGHDT, CDR2 YYEEEE.

The chain joins TRBV10-3 to TRBJ1-5; 7 bases are a match to TRBD1. The CDR3 is 12 residues long. Germline V gene data show CDR1 as ENHRY and CDR2 as SYGVKD. V was clipped by 5 bases and J by 5 bases; unmatched bases: 0. The CDR3 bases are TGTGCCATCAGTACAGGGGATCAGCCCCAGCATTTT. Translating gives CAISTGDQPQHF.

This clonotype turned up a few times. The chain has TRBV6-5 and TRBJ1-2; a possible D gene is TRBD1 (5 bases). The CDR3 covers 14 residues. V lost 8 bases and J 2 bases, leaving 15 bases between the germline ends. The germline CDR1 and CDR2 sequences are MNHEY and SVGAGI. CDR3 nucleotide sequence: TGTGCCAGCGCGGGACCCGGAGAAAACTATGGCTACACCTTC. Protein product: CASAGPGENYGYTF.

V is TRBV24-1 and J is TRBJ1-1, with a tentative D call TRBD1 (5 bases). The germline V and J ends were trimmed by 3 bases and 3 bases, with 7 bases remaining between them. In germline, CDR1 is KGHDR, CDR2 SFDVKD. The length of the CDR3 is 13 residues. This CDR3 is CATSDQGYTEAFF. The CDR3 DNA sequence: TGTGCCACCAGTGATCAGGGTTACACTGAAGCTTTCTTT.

V usage is TRBV7-2 and J usage is TRBJ2-7; 9 bases agree with TRBD1. CDR3 size: 17 residues. J was trimmed by 1 base and V by 3 bases; bases with no gene match: 10. Germline assignment: CDR1 SGHTA and CDR2 FQGNSA. CDR3 amino acids: CASSLPSDRGTSYEQYF. DNA for the CDR3: TGTGCCAGCAGCTTGCCTTCGGACAGGGGAACATCCTACGAGCAGTACTTC.

This clonotype turned up a few times. J is TRBJ1-1 and V is TRBV4-1, with a tentative D call TRBD1 (6 bases). The length of the CDR3 is 14 residues. Trimming left V 4 bases short and J 1 base short, with 10 bases between. Germline CDR1 is MGHRA and CDR2 is YSYEKL. Here the CDR3 DNA reads TGCGCCAGCAGCCCGGGACACTGGAACACTGAAGCTTTCTTT. Its protein is CASSPGHWNTEAFF.

The V and J genes are TRBV5-6 and TRBJ2-1, with 14 bases identical to TRBD2. Germline lookup yields CDR1 SGHDT and CDR2 YYEEEE. The V gene end was trimmed by 3 bases and the J gene end by 0 bases; junction bases not matched to a gene: 11. The CDR3 is made up of 20 amino acids. CDR3 loop: CASSSPPGTSGGNSYNEQFF. In DNA, the CDR3 is TGTGCCAGCAGCTCGCCCCCCGGGACTAGCGGGGGAAACTCCTACAATGAGCAGTTCTTC.

This clonotype has a handful of counts. CDR3 sequence: CASSSGQGDEKLFF. The CDR3 coding sequence is TGTGCCAGCAGCTCGGGACAGGGAGATGAAAAACTGTTTTTT. This chain connects TRBV7-9 to TRBJ1-4; 9 nucleotides match TRBD1. V was clipped by 4 bases and J by 6 bases; unmatched bases: 3. CDR3 length equals 14 residues. From germline, CDR1 is SEHNR and CDR2 FQNEAQ (reference sequence). Full variable domain (rest looked up from reference TRBV7-9 and TRBJ1-4): DTGVSQNPRHKITKRGQNVTFRCDPISEHNRLYWYRQTLGQGPEFLTYFQNEAQLEKSRLLSDRFSAERPKGSFSTLEIQRTEQGDSAMYLCASSSGQGDEKLFFGSGTQLSVL.

This clonotype was seen only a few times. The chain uses TRBV5-1 and TRBJ1-5; the D gene is possibly TRBD1 (5 bases). Trimming removed 2 bases at V and 1 base at J, with 10 bases between. Germline V gives CDR1 SGHRS, CDR2 YFSETQ. The CDR3 length is 15 residues. CDR3 bases: TGCGCCAGCAGCTTAGGGGCTAACAGCAATCAGCCCCAGCATTTT. This gives the protein CASSLGANSNQPQHF.

There are a few counts of this clonotype. This rearrangement joins TRBV12-3 or TRBV12-4 to TRBJ1-2; possibly TRBD1 for D (5 bases). The CDR3 consists of 13 residues. The V end was cut by 7 bases, the J end by 4 bases, with 13 bases between. DNA of the CDR3: TGTGCCAGCACCCGGGGGTCGTTCTATGGCTACACCTTC. Translation: CASTRGSFYGYTF.